The 18 T cell receptor beta chains below were found in one sample sequenced in a study of cytotoxic CD8 clonotypes in ibrutinib-treated CLL. Repertoires were generated with immunoSEQ multiplex PCR, while TCRdb's copy carries only in-frame clones and drops some. Here the sample spans over 95,000 clones, approximately 58% being singletons. Sequenced here: PBMCs, sampled after 24 months of ibrutinib treatment. These receptors were taken from a human donor with chronic lymphocytic leukemia.

This clone came up a few times. The J gene is TRBJ2-1, the V gene TRBV5-4, with unresolved D. V lost 4 bases and J lost 3, with 8 bases in between. The CDR3 runs 13 residues. Germline loops: CDR1 SGHNT, CDR2 YYREEE (reference sequence). CDR3 in amino acids: CASSPVNYNEQFF. The CDR3 DNA reads as TGTGCCAGCAGCCCCGTTAACTACAATGAGCAGTTCTTC. The whole variable domain, filled in from reference TRBV5-4 and TRBJ2-1, reads ETGVTQSPTHLIKTRGQQVTLRCSSQSGHNTVSWYQQALGQGPQFIFQYYREEENGRGNFPPRFSGLQFPNYSSELNVNALELDDSALYLCASSPVNYNEQFFGPGTRLTVL.

J is TRBJ2-1 and V is TRBV14, with a weak D call TRBD1 (5 bases). The CDR3 has 12 amino acids. CDR1 is SGHDN, CDR2 FVKESK, per germline. Trimming took off 7 bases at V and 8 bases at J, with 12 bases between the two ends. CDR3 residues: CASKRQGDEQFF. Here the CDR3 DNA reads TGTGCCAGCAAACGGCAGGGCGATGAGCAGTTCTTC.

The V and J genes are TRBV7-2 and TRBJ2-7, with D perhaps matching TRBD1 (5 bases). The CDR3 is 16 residues long. Germline CDR1 reads SGHTA; CDR2 reads FQGNSA. Trimming removed 5 bases at V and 4 bases at J, with 21 bases between. CDR3 amino acids: CASSQADWQGQYEQYF. The CDR3 region has the DNA TGTGCCAGCAGCCAAGCCGATTGGCAGGGTCAGTACGAGCAGTACTTC.

The rearrangement uses TRBV18 and TRBJ2-2; D gene unclear. CDR1 is KGHSH and CDR2 is LQKENI in the germline V gene. This CDR3 comprises 17 residues. V lost 2 bases, J lost 0 bases, and 13 bases lay in between. As DNA, the CDR3 is TGTGCCAGCTCACCAATTGTGGCCACCACGAACACCGGGGAGCTGTTTTTT. It codes for CASSPIVATTNTGELFF. Supplemented by reference TRBV18 and TRBJ2-2, the full variable domain reads NAGVMQNPRHLVRRRGQEARLRCSPMKGHSHVYWYRQLPEEGLKFMVYLQKENIIDESGMPKERFSAEFPKEGPSILRIQQVVRGDSAAYFCASSPIVATTNTGELFFGEGSRLTVL.

A few counts support this clone. The genes are TRBV10-1 and TRBJ1-2, with TRBD1 matching 7 bases. V dropped 4 bases and J dropped 3; count of bases not matched to a gene: 2. The germline V gene has CDR1 WNHNN and CDR2 SYGVQD (reference sequence). The CDR3 covers 13 residues. Here the CDR3 reads CASSGQGHYGYTF. DNA for the CDR3: TGCGCCAGCAGTGGACAGGGACACTATGGCTACACCTTC.

The V gene is TRBV2, the J gene TRBJ2-7; 10 positions agree with TRBD1. This CDR3 contains 14 residues. Germline CDR1 reads SNHLY; CDR2 reads FYNNEI. The V segment lost 7 bases and the J segment 0 bases; nucleotides outside the gene matches: 3. The CDR3 sequence is CASTRDRGSYEQYF. The CDR3 nucleotides are TGTGCCAGCACTAGGGACAGGGGCTCCTACGAGCAGTACTTC.

The rearrangement links TRBV2 to TRBJ2-7; TRBD1 aligns across 7 bases. Germline V lookup: CDR1 SNHLY, CDR2 FYNNEI. This CDR3 is 13 amino acids long. V shed 7 bases, J shed 10 bases, and the junction held 13 bases outside the gene matches. The CDR3 region has the DNA TGTGCCAGCACCCCGGGACAGTATTTCTATCAGTACTTC. The encoded protein is CASTPGQYFYQYF.

There are many counts of this clone. The rearrangement uses TRBV5-1 and TRBJ2-7; 10 nucleotides agree with TRBD1. The CDR3 extends over 14 amino acids. Germline V gene lookup returns CDR1 SGHRS and CDR2 YFSETQ. V shed 0 bases and J 5 bases; nucleotides not matched to a gene: 2. CDR3 residues: CASSLGGQGNEQYF. The CDR3 DNA reads TGCGCCAGCAGCTTGGGGGGACAGGGGAACGAGCAGTACTTC.

This clone has only a few counts. The V call is TRBV6-5, the J call TRBJ2-5; TRBD1 aligns across 8 bases. This CDR3 spans 14 amino acids. V lost 1 base and J lost 6; bases outside the gene matches: 4. Looked up from germline, CDR1 is MNHEY and CDR2 is SVGAGI. The CDR3 nucleotides read TGTGCCAGCAGTTACTTAACAGGGGGACAGACCCAGTACTTC. Its protein is CASSYLTGGQTQYF.

V usage is TRBV7-9 and J usage is TRBJ2-5; D could derive from TRBD1 or TRBD2 (5 bases each). The ends were cut back, 1 base at V and 5 bases at J, with 14 bases in the middle. The germline V gene has CDR1 SEHNR and CDR2 FQNEAQ (reference sequence). The CDR3 sequence is 15 residues long. CDR3 in amino acids: CASSLVGRDQETQYF. CDR3 nucleotide sequence: TGTGCCAGCAGCTTAGTGGGACGGGATCAGGAGACCCAGTACTTC.

This clone was seen at least ten times. The chain employs TRBV6-1 and TRBJ2-5; maybe TRBD2 (6 bases). The CDR3 is 14 residues long. Trimming cost V 6 bases and J 5 bases, with 16 bases left between them. Germline V gives CDR1 MNHNS, CDR2 SASEGT. CDR3 in amino acids: CASSLTSGGETQYF. The CDR3 DNA follows: TGTGCCAGCAGCCTGACTAGTGGAGGGGAGACCCAGTACTTC.

The rearrangement uses TRBV2 and TRBJ2-7, with D tentatively TRBD1 (6 bases). This CDR3 spans 14 amino acids. V was shortened by 4 bases and J by 4 bases, with 14 bases between the two germline ends. Germline CDR1 is SNHLY and CDR2 is FYNNEI. The CDR3 coding sequence is TGTGCCAGCAGTGCCCAGGGGAAGGGGTACGAGCAGTACTTC. It is translated as CASSAQGKGYEQYF. The full variable domain, its missing parts supplied by reference TRBV2 and TRBJ2-7, is EPEVTQTPSHQVTQMGQEVILRCVPISNHLYFYWYRQILGQKVEFLVSFYNNEISEKSEIFDDQFSVERPDGSNFTLKIRSTKLEDSAMYFCASSAQGKGYEQYFGPGTRLTVT.

V and J are TRBV7-6 and TRBJ2-5; TRBD2 is a possible D gene (7 bases). Germline V gene data show CDR1 as SGHVS and CDR2 as FNYEAQ. The CDR3 consists of 16 residues. V lost 1 base to trimming and J lost 5 bases, with 17 bases between them. The DNA of the CDR3 is TGTGCCAGCAGCTTAGGAGCCTGGGGGGGCTGGGAGACCCAGTACTTC. This translates into CASSLGAWGGWETQYF.

The rearrangement links TRBV15 to TRBJ1-5; no clear D gene. The germline V gene encodes CDR1 LNHNV and CDR2 YYDKDF (reference sequence). This CDR3 spans 16 amino acids. Trimming removed 8 bases from V and 0 bases from J, with 17 bases in between. The CDR3 protein is CATADGLYGSNQPQHF. The CDR3 DNA reads TGTGCCACCGCCGACGGTTTGTACGGTAGCAATCAGCCCCAGCATTTT.

The V and J genes are TRBV15 and TRBJ2-3; 9 bases line up with TRBD1. Per the germline V gene, CDR1 is LNHNV and CDR2 is YYDKDF (reference sequence). This CDR3 has 14 residues. V shed 5 bases and J 5 bases; nucleotides not matched to a gene: 5. CDR3 amino acids: CATSGGTGKDTQYF. Here the CDR3 DNA reads TGTGCCACCAGCGGTGGGACAGGGAAAGATACGCAGTATTTT. The whole variable domain, remainder taken from reference TRBV15 and TRBJ2-3, is DAMVIQNPRYQVTQFGKPVTLSCSQTLNHNVMYWYQQKSSQAPKLLFHYYDKDFNNEADTPDNFQSRRPNTSFCFLDIRSPGLGDTAMYLCATSGGTGKDTQYFGPGTRLTVL.

This chain connects TRBV11-3 to TRBJ2-7; no definite D call. CDR3 length: 11 residues. Looked up from germline, CDR1 is SGHNT and CDR2 is YENEEA. V was clipped by 5 bases and J by 7 bases, with 9 bases between them. This CDR3 reads CASSRSWEQYF. For the CDR3, the DNA is TGTGCCAGCAGCCGAAGTTGGGAGCAGTACTTC.

V is TRBV29-1 and J is TRBJ2-2; 9 bases agree with TRBD1. Germline V lookup: CDR1 SQVTM, CDR2 ANQGSEA. V shed 4 bases and J 5 bases; nucleotides not matched to a gene: 8. The CDR3 loop spans 15 amino acids. CDR3 amino acids: CSVAGGQGITGELFF. The CDR3 bases are TGCAGCGTTGCAGGAGGACAGGGGATTACCGGGGAGCTGTTTTTT.

This clone appeared a few times. The chain is built from TRBV2 and TRBJ2-6, with 9 bases lining up with TRBD1. CDR1 is SNHLY, CDR2 FYNNEI, per germline. This CDR3 contains 17 residues. V lost 4 bases to trimming and J lost 2 bases; unmatched junction nucleotides: 6. CDR3 loop: CASSALTGGTGANVLTF. In DNA form, the CDR3 reads TGTGCCAGCAGTGCCCTCACAGGGGGCACTGGGGCCAACGTCCTGACTTTC.